This TCR beta chain was documented in a study of graft-versus-host responses after intestinal transplantation. About the research overall: Every transplant recipient was induced with anti-thymocyte globulin, then maintained on tacrolimus and steroids for about three years. Whole-study results and caveats: Subjects displaying graft-donor T cell macrochimerism possessed elevated graft-versus-host to host-versus-graft clonal ratios inside allografts. Some GvH clones appeared in ileal mucosa or blood before recipient bone marrow. Levels of circulating GvH clones at their peak were associated with early post-transplant HvG declines.

A remark on this clone: What it binds is not known.

Profiled with immunoSEQ multiplex PCR; TCRdb holds only in-frame clones, not every one. Of tens of thousands of clones in the sample, 89% are singletons; the top ten hold 0.62%. Germline CDR1 and CDR2: SGHVS and FNYEAQ. Trimming took off 1 base at V and 7 bases at J, with 10 bases between the two ends. The CDR3 spans 13 residues. This sequence was found in a human donor who was the organ donor for an intestinal transplant. Specimen: unstimulated CD4+ T cells sorted from spleen or lymph node cells, collected before transplant. The J gene is TRBJ1-1, the V gene TRBV7-6, with D tentatively TRBD1 (5 bases). The CDR3 is CASSLGQLGEAFF. CDR3 in DNA: TGTGCCAGCAGCTTAGGACAGCTCGGTGAAGCTTTCTTT.